This T cell receptor beta chain is drawn from a study of shared clonotypes between healthy human individuals. Regarding the study as a whole: Even with large depth, rarefaction showed that sorted-subset sequencing was incomplete. Relative to clonotypes present in all four donors, those not shared had lower generation probabilities.

CDR3 length equals 13 residues. V was trimmed by 4 bases and J by 5 bases, leaving 10 bases between them. CDR1 and CDR2 (germline): SGHTA, FQGNSA. Concerning this clone itself: The antigen is undetermined.

Sequencing used immunoSEQ multiplex PCR; TCRdb keeps in-frame clones, though not all of them. This table holds about 1,900,000 clones, about 95% found once. Terminally differentiated effector memory CD45RA+ cells were excluded from the naive CD8 cells, which were CD45RO-negative and positively selected for CCR7. The receptor's source is a man younger than 35 in good health. The sample comprised naive CD8+ T cells sorted from blood. This rearrangement joins TRBV7-2 to TRBJ2-3; D gene unclear. The DNA for the CDR3 is TGTGCCAGCAGCTCGGAGCTTTTAGATACGCAGTATTTT. Its protein is CASSSELLDTQYF.